This TCR beta chain was sequenced during a study of Ad26.COV2.S vaccination and SARS-CoV-2 variants. Worth noting for this clone: Its target is unknown.

The repertoire was sequenced with immunoSEQ multiplex PCR; TCRdb's copy has only in-frame clones and lacks some. The sample has 300,000 to 400,000 clones, 85% to 90% seen once. Trimming pared 0 bases from V and 6 bases from J, leaving 6 bases between. This CDR3 spans 14 amino acids. Germline V gene lookup returns CDR1 MGHRA and CDR2 YSYEKL. The treatment was: around 19 received Ad26.COV2.S at low or high dose, single or two shots; roughly five received placebo; per-sample allocation not given. Sampling occurred on day 63 after the first vaccine or placebo injection. The study used a vaccine consisting of an Ad26 vector that expressed Wuhan-strain SARS-CoV-2 spike. Regarding the study as a whole: Vaccine recipients posted higher spike-specific TCR breadth than their placebo counterparts. Measures of TCR breadth and depth may have fallen short of total T cell responses. Reported post-vaccination CD8+ and CD4+ T cell responses to spike showed substantial breadth.

This chain joins TRBV4-1 and TRBJ1-6; no clear D. The sequence was obtained from a person between 18 and 65 years old who received the Ad26.COV2.S COVID-19 vaccine or a placebo. The sample consisted of peripheral blood, taken in a trial of Ad26.COV2.S vaccine versus placebo. CDR3 coding DNA: TGCGCCAGCAGCCAAGATCTGGTTAATTCACCCCTCCACTTT. Encoded protein: CASSQDLVNSPLHF.